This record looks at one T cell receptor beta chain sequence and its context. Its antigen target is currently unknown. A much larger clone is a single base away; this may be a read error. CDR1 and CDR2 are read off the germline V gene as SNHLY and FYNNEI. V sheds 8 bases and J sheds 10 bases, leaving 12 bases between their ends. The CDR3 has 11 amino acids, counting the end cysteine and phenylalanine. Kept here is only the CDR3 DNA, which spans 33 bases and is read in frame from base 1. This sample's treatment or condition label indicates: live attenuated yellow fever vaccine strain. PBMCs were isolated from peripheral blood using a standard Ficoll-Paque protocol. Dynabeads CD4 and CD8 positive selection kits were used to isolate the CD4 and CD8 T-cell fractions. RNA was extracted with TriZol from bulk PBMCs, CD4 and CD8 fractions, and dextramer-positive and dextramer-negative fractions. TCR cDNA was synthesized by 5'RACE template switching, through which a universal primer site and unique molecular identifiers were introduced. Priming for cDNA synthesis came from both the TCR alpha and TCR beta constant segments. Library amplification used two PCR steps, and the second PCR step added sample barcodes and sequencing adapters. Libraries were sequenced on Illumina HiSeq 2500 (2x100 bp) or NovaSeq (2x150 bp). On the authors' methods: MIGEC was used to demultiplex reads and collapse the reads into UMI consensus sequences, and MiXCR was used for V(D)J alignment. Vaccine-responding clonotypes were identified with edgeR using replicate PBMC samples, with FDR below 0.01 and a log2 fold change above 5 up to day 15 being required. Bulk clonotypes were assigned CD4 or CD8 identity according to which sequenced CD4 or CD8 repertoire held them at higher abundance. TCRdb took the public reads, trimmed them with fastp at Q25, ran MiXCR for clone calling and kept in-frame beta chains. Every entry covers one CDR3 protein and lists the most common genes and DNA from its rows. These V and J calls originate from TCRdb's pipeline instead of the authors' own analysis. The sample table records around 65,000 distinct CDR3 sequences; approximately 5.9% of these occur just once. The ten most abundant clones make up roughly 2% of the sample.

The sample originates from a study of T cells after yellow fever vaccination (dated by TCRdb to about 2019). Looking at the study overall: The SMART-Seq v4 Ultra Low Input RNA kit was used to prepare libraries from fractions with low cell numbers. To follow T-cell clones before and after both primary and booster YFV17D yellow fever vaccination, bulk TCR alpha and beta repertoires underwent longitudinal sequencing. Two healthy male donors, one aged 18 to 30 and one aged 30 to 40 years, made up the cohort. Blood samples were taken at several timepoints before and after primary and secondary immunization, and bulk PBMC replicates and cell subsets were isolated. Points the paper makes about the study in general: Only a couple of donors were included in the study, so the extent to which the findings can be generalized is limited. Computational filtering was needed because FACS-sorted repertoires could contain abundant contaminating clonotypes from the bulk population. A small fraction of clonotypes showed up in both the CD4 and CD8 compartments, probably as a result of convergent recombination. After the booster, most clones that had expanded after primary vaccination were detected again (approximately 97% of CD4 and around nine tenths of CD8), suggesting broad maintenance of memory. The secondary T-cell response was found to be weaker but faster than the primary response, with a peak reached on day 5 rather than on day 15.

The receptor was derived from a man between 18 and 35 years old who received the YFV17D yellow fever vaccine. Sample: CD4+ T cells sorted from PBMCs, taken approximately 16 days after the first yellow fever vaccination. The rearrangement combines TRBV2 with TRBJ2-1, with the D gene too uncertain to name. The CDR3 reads CASSTQAEQFF. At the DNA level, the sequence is TGTGCCAGCTCCACCCAGGCCGAGCAGTTCTTC.